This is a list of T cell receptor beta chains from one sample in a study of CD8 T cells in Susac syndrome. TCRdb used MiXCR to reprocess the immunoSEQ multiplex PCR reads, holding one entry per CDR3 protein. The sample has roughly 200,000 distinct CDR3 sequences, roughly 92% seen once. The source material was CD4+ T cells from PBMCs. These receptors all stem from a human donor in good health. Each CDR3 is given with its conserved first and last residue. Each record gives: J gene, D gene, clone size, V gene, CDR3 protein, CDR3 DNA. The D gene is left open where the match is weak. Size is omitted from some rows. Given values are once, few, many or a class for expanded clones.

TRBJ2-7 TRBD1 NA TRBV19 CASSMSRGLSEQYF TGTGCCAGTAGTATGTCGAGGGGGCTGAGCGAGCAGTACTTC
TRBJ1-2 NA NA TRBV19 CASATAIYGYTF TGTGCCAGTGCGACAGCTATCTATGGCTACACCTTC
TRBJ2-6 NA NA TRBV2 CASSVFSIAGTGANVLTF TGTGCCAGCAGTGTTTTTAGTATTGCAGGGACTGGGGCCAACGTCCTGACTTTC
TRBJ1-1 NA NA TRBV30 CAWSFGGTTEAFF TGTGCCTGGAGTTTCGGGGGAACCACTGAAGCTTTCTTT
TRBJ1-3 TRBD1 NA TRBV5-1 CASSLGYRGITGNTIYF TGCGCCAGCAGCTTGGGTTACAGGGGTATCACTGGAAACACCATATATTTT
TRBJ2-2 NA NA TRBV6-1 CASQMTQNTGELFF TGTGCCAGCCAAATGACACAGAACACCGGGGAGCTGTTTTTT
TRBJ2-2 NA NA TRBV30 CAWSKGVQPGELFF TGTGCCTGGAGTAAGGGGGTCCAACCGGGGGAGCTGTTTTTT
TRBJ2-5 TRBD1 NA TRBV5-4 CASRPITGGGGETQYF TGTGCCAGCAGACCAATTACAGGGGGCGGAGGAGAGACCCAGTACTTC
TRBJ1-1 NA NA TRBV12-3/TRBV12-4 CASTFRGPANTEAFF TGTGCCAGCACTTTTCGAGGGCCCGCGAACACTGAAGCTTTCTTT
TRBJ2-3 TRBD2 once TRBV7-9 CASSDPRLAGDTQYF TGTGCCAGCAGTGACCCTCGACTAGCGGGGGATACGCAGTATTTT
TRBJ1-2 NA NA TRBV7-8 CASRGLSGRDGYTF TGTGCCAGCAGGGGACTCTCCGGAAGAGATGGCTACACCTTC
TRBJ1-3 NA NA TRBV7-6 CASSPRRGDTIYF TGTGCCAGCAGCCCCCGACGGGGGGACACCATATATTTT
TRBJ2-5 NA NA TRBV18 CASSPQKETQYF TGTGCCAGCTCACCACAAAAAGAGACCCAGTACTTC
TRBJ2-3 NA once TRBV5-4 CASSLKRTTFRTDTQYF TGTGCCAGCAGCTTGAAACGGACAACCTTCCGCACAGATACGCAGTATTTT
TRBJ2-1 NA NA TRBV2 CASRLFSYNEQFF TGTGCCAGCAGACTCTTCTCCTACAATGAGCAGTTCTTC
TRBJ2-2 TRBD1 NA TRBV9 CASSVEPTGYTGELFF TGTGCCAGCAGCGTCGAGCCGACAGGGTACACCGGGGAGCTGTTTTTT
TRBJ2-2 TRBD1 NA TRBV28 CASNSLGWGQGINTGELFF TGTGCCAGCAACAGCCTTGGCTGGGGACAGGGGATTAACACCGGGGAGCTGTTTTTT
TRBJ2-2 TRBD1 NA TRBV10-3 CAISERTGPNTGELFF TGTGCCATCAGTGAAAGGACAGGGCCGAACACCGGGGAGCTGTTTTTT
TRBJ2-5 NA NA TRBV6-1 CASSPLTVGGGDKETQYF TGTGCCAGCAGTCCCCTTACGGTGGGCGGAGGAGACAAAGAGACCCAGTACTTC
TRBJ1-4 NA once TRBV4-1 CASSQTTVPNEKLFF TGCGCCAGCAGCCAGACGACAGTTCCTAATGAAAAACTGTTTTTT
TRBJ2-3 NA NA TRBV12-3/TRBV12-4 CASSLVAPPDTQYF TGTGCCAGCAGTTTGGTCGCGCCCCCAGATACGCAGTATTTT
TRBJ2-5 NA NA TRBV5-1 CASSLDDRETQYF TGCGCCAGCAGCTTGGACGACCGGGAGACCCAGTACTTC
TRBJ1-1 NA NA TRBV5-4 CASSSSAGSTEAFF TGTGCCAGCAGCTCTTCCGCCGGGAGCACTGAAGCTTTCTTT
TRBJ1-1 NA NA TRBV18 CASSPPVLMPRGNTEAFF TGTGCCAGCTCACCACCCGTTTTGATGCCGCGGGGGAACACTGAAGCTTTCTTT
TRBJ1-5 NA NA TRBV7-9 CASSFQNQPQHF TGTGCCAGCAGCTTTCAAAATCAGCCCCAGCATTTT
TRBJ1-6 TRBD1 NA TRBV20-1 CSTSRQGNSPLHF TGCAGCACCAGCCGACAGGGGAATTCACCCCTCCACTTT
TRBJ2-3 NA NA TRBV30 CAWSPWRTDTQYF TGTGCCTGGAGTCCGTGGCGCACAGATACGCAGTATTTT
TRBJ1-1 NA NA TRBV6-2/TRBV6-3 CASTVWTEAFF TGTGCCAGCACTGTATGGACTGAAGCTTTCTTT
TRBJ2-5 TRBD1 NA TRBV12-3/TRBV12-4 CASSPVGQGLQTQYF TGTGCCAGCAGCCCCGTGGGACAGGGTTTACAGACCCAGTACTTC
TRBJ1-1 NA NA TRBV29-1 CSVVRAKEAFF TGCAGCGTAGTAAGGGCCAAGGAAGCTTTCTTT
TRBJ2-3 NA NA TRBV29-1 CSVWTTPDTQYF TGCAGCGTTTGGACAACTCCAGATACGCAGTATTTT
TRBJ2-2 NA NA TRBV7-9 CASSSTVNTGELFF TGTGCCAGCAGCTCAACAGTGAACACCGGGGAGCTGTTTTTT
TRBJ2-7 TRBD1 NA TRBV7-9 CASSLRTGNYEQYF TGTGCCAGCAGCCTCAGGACAGGGAACTACGAGCAGTACTTC
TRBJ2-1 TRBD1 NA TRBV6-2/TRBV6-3 CASRTTGGMDNEQFF TGTGCCAGCCGAACGACAGGGGGGATGGACAATGAGCAGTTCTTC
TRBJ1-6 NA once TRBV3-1 CASSQAGNSPLHF TGTGCCAGCAGCCAAGCAGGGAATTCACCCCTCCACTTT
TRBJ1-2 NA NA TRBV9 CASSVAGGQGTGYTF TGTGCCAGCAGCGTAGCCGGGGGCCAGGGGACTGGCTACACCTTC
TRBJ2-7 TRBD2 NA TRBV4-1 CASSQDPFGIGTSFDYEQYF TGCGCCAGCAGCCAAGACCCCTTTGGCATAGGGACTAGCTTTGACTACGAGCAGTACTTC
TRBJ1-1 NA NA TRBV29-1 CSGGVGGTEAFF TGCAGCGGAGGGGTGGGAGGGACAGAAGCTTTCTTT
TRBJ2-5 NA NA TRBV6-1 CASSEASGLNPRETQYF TGTGCCAGCAGTGAAGCGTCCGGGCTCAATCCTCGAGAGACCCAGTACTTC
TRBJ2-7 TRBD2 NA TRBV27 CASSFKQGLGYEQYF TGTGCCAGCAGTTTTAAACAAGGACTAGGCTACGAGCAGTACTTC
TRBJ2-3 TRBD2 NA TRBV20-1 CSASMRGRPTDTQYF TGCAGTGCTAGTATGCGGGGGAGACCCACAGATACGCAGTATTTT
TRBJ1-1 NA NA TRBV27 CASSLEVDTEAFF TGTGCCAGCAGTTTAGAAGTGGACACTGAAGCTTTCTTT
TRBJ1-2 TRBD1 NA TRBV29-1 CTTAGTGGYGYTF TGCACCACGGCCGGGACAGGGGGCTATGGCTACACCTTC
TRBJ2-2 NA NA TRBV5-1 CASSLGARGNTGELFF TGCGCCAGCAGCTTGGGGGCCAGGGGGAACACCGGGGAGCTGTTTTTT
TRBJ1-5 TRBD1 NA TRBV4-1 CASSQAGSTGNSNQPQHF TGCGCCAGCAGCCAAGCTGGATCGACAGGGAATAGCAATCAGCCCCAGCATTTT
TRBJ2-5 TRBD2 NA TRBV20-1 CSAREAGETQYF TGCAGTGCTAGAGAAGCGGGGGAGACCCAGTACTTC
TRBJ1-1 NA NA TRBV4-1 CASSQDGSKPEAFF TGCGCCAGCAGCCAAGATGGCTCTAAACCCGAAGCTTTCTTT
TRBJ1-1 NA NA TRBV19 CASSVTVLNTEAFF TGTGCCAGTAGTGTGACAGTATTGAACACTGAAGCTTTCTTT
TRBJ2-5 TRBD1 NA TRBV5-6 CASSLERQGAETQYF TGTGCCAGCAGCTTGGAGAGACAGGGCGCAGAGACCCAGTACTTC
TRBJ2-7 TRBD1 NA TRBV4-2 CASSQGTGQGTYEQYF TGTGCCAGCAGCCAAGGGACGGGACAGGGAACCTACGAGCAGTACTTC
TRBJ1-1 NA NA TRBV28 CASSLYSVGANTEAFF TGTGCCAGCAGTTTATATTCGGTGGGGGCGAACACTGAAGCTTTCTTT
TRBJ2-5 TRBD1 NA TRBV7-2 CASSTDRGAQETQYF TGTGCCAGCAGCACGGACAGGGGGGCCCAAGAGACCCAGTACTTC
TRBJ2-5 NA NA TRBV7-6 CTSSLEVPAVSQYF TGTACCAGCAGCTTGGAGGTGCCCGCGGTATCCCAGTACTTC
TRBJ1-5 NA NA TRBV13 CASSSRALGNQPQHF TGTGCCAGCAGCTCCAGAGCTCTGGGCAATCAGCCCCAGCATTTT